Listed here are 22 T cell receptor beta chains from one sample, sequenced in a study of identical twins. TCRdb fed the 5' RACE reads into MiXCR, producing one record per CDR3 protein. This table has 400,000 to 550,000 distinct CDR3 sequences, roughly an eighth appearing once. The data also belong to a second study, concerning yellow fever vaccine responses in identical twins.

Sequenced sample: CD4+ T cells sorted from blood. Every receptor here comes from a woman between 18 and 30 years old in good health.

CDR3 DNA sequence: TGTGCCAGCAGTCAACTAGCGGGAGATAGCACAGATACGCAGTATTTT. It translates to CASSQLAGDSTDTQYF. The chain is built from TRBV28 and TRBJ2-3, with 11 positions matching TRBD2. V shed 5 bases and J 0 bases; nucleotides not matched to a gene: 4. The CDR3 length is 16 residues. CDR1 is MDHEN, CDR2 SYDVKM, per germline.

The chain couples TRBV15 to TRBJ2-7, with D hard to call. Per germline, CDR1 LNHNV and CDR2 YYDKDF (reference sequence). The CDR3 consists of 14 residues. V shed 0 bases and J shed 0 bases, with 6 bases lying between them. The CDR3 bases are TGTGCCACCAGCAGAGATCTATTCTCCTACGAGCAGTACTTC. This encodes CATSRDLFSYEQYF. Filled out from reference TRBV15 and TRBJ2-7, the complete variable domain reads DAMVIQNPRYQVTQFGKPVTLSCSQTLNHNVMYWYQQKSSQAPKLLFHYYDKDFNNEADTPDNFQSRRPNTSFCFLDIRSPGLGDTAMYLCATSRDLFSYEQYFGPGTRLTVT.

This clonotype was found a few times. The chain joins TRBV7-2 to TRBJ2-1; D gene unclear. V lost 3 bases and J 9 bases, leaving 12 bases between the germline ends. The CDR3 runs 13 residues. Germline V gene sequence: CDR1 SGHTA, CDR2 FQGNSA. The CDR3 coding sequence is TGTGCCAGCAGCTTCAACCCGGGCGGTGAGCAGTTCTTC. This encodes CASSFNPGGEQFF.

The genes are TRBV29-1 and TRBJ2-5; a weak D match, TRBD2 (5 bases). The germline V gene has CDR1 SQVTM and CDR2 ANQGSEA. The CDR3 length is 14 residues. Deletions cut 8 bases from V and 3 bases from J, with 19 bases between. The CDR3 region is CSPRGLDSKETQYF. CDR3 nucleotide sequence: TGCAGCCCTCGCGGACTGGACTCGAAAGAGACCCAGTACTTC.

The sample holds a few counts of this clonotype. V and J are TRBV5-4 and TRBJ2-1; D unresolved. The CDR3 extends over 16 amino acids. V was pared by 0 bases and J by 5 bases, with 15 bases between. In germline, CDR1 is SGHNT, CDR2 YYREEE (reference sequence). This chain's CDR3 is CASSLVISAGDNEQFF. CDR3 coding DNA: TGTGCCAGCAGCTTGGTTATCTCGGCAGGCGACAATGAGCAGTTCTTC.

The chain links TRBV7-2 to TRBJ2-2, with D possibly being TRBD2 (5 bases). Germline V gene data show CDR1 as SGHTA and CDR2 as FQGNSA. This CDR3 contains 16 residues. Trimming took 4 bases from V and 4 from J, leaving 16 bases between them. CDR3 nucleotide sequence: TGTGCCAGCAGCTCGGATTCGGGGTTGGTCACCGGGGAGCTGTTTTTT. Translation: CASSSDSGLVTGELFF.

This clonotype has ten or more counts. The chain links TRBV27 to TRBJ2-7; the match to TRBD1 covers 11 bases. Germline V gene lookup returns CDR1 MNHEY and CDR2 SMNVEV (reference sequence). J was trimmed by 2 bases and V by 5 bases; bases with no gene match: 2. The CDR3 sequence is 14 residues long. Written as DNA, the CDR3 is TGTGCCAGCAGTAGGGACAGGGGGACCTACGAGCAGTACTTC. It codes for CASSRDRGTYEQYF.

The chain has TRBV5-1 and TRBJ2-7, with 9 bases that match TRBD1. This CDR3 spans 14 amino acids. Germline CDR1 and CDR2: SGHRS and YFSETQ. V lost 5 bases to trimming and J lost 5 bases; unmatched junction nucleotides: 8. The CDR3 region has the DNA TGCGCCAGCAGTTCTGGACAGGGGCGGCACGAGCAGTACTTC. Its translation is CASSSGQGRHEQYF.

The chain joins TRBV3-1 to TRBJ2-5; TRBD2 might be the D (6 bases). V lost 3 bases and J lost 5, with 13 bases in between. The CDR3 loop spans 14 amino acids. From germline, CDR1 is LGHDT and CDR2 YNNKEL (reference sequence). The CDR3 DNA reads TGTGCCAGCAGCCACGGGGGATGGAAGGAGACCCAGTACTTC. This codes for CASSHGGWKETQYF.

CDR3 nucleotide sequence: TGTGCCAGCAGTTTATTAGGGCGGACTAGCGGGGGCACAGATACGCAGTATTTT. Its protein product is CASSLLGRTSGGTDTQYF. The genes are TRBV28 and TRBJ2-3; 12 nucleotides agree with TRBD2. J lost 1 base, V lost 1 base, and 6 bases had no gene match. The CDR3 runs to 18 residues. Germline CDR1 and CDR2: MDHEN and SYDVKM.

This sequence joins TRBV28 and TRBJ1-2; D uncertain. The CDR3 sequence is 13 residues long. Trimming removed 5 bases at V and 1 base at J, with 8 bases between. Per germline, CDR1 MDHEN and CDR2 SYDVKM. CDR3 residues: CASSPPINYGYTF. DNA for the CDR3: TGTGCCAGCAGTCCACCTATTAACTATGGCTACACCTTC.

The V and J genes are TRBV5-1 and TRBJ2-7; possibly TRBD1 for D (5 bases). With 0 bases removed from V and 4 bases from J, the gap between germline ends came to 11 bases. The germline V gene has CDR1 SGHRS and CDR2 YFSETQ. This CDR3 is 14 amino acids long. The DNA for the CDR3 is TGCGCCAGCAGCTTGGCCGGTAGGGGATACGAGCAGTACTTC. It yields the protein CASSLAGRGYEQYF.

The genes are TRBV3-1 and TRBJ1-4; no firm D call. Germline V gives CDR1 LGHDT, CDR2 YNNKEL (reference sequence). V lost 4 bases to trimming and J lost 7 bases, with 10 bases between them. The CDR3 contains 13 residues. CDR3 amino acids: CASSPRTAEKLFF. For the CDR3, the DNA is TGTGCCAGCAGCCCCAGGACGGCTGAAAAACTGTTTTTT.

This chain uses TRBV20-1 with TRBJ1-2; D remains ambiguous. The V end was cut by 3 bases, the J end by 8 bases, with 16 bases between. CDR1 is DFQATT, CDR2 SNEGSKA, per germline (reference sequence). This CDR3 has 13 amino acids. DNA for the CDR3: TGCAGTGCTAGCATCTCCGGAGTGGGCGGCTACACCTTC. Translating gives CSASISGVGGYTF.

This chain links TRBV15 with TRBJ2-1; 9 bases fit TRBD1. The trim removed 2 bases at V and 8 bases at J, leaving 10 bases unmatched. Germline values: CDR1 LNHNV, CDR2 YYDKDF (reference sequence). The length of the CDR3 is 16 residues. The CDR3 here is CATSRPGQGDSYEQFF. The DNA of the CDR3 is TGTGCCACCAGCAGACCGGGACAGGGAGATAGTTATGAGCAGTTCTTC.

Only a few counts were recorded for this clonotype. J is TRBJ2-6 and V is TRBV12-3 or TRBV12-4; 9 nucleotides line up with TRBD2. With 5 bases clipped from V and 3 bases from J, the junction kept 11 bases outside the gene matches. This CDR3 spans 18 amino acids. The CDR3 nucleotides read TGTGCCAGCAGTCGAATACTAGCGGGCTTTGGTGGGGCCAACGTCCTGACTTTC. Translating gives CASSRILAGFGGANVLTF.

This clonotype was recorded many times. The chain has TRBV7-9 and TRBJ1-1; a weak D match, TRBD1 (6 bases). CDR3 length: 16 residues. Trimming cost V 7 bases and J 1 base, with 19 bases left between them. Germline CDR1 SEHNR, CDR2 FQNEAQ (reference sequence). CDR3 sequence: CASTLWGGPSNTEAFF. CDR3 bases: TGTGCCAGCACCCTCTGGGGGGGGCCCTCGAACACTGAAGCTTTCTTT. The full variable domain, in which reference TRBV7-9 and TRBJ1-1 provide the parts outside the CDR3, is DTGVSQNPRHKITKRGQNVTFRCDPISEHNRLYWYRQTLGQGPEFLTYFQNEAQLEKSRLLSDRFSAERPKGSFSTLEIQRTEQGDSAMYLCASTLWGGPSNTEAFFGQGTRLTVV.

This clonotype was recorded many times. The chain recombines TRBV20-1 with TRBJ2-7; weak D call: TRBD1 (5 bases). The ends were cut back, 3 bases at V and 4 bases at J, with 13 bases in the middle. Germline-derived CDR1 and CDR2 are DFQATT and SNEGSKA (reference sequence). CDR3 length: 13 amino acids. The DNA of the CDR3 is TGCAGTGCTAGTAAGGCCAGGGAATACGAGCAGTACTTC. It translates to CSASKAREYEQYF.

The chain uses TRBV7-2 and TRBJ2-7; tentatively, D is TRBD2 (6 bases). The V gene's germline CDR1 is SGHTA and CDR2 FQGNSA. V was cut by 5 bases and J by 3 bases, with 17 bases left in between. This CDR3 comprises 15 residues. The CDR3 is CASSPLGGFGYEQYF. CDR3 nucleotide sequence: TGTGCCAGCAGCCCGCTTGGGGGGTTCGGCTACGAGCAGTACTTC.

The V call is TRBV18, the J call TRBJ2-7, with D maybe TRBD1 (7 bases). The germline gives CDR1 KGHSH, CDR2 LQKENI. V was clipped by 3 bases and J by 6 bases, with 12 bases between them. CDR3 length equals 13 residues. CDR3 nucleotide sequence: TGTGCCAGCTCACCGTCGGGGGACAGCGAGCAGTACTTC. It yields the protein CASSPSGDSEQYF.

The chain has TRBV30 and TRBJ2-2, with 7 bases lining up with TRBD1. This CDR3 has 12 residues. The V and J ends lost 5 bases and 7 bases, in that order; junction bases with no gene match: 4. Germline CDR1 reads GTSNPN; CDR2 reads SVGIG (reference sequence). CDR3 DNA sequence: TGTGCCTGGGGTACAGGGGTCGGGGAGCTGTTTTTT. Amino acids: CAWGTGVGELFF. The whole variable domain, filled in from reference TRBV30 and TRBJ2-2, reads SQTIHQWPATLVQPVGSPLSLECTVEGTSNPNLYWYRQAAGRGLQLLFYSVGIGQISSEVPQNLSASRPQDRQFILSSKKLLLSDSGFYLCAWGTGVGELFFGEGSRLTVL.

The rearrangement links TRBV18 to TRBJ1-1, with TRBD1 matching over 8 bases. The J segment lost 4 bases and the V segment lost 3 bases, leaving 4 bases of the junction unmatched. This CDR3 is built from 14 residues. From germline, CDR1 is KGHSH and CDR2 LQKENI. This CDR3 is CASSPGQVSTEAFF. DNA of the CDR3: TGTGCCAGCTCACCGGGACAGGTCAGCACTGAAGCTTTCTTT.